The clone carrying this TCR beta chain was counted ten times or more. The target antigen is unknown. The CDR3 is made up of 17 amino acids. The junction had 13 bases not matched to a gene; V was cut back by 4 bases and J by 2 bases. CDR1 is SGDLS and CDR2 is YYNGEE in the germline V gene. This specimen comes from a study of sequential checkpoint blockade in melanoma. Across the whole study: TCRbeta immunosequencing was performed on DNA from around 96 pretreatment melanoma tumor samples. Twenty-two patients had matched tumor biopsies before treatment and at week 13 after nivolumab or ipilimumab alone.

Overall study results and limits: Tumor T-cell fraction and clonality correlated with PD-L1 and CD8+ counts.

The table came from immunoSEQ multiplex PCR; TCRdb's copy has only in-frame clones and leaves some out. The repertoire holds 5,000 to 8,000 clones, with under 25% as singletons. The sample's treatment: randomized to nivolumab then ipilimumab (arm A) or the reverse (arm B). This TCR derives from a human donor with melanoma. The specimen comprised tumor tissue (inferred from file names), sampled from a patient given nivolumab and ipilimumab in sequence. This sequence joins TRBV9 and TRBJ2-7, with 9 bases aligning to TRBD1. The CDR3 protein is CASSQSQQGARAYEQYF. CDR3 in DNA: TGTGCCAGCAGCCAAAGTCAACAGGGGGCGAGGGCCTACGAGCAGTACTTC.